This T cell receptor beta chain originates from a study of shared clonotypes between healthy human individuals. General study points: Naive CD4 clonotypes overlapped across a few donors at roughly 5%.

Method: immunoSEQ multiplex PCR; TCRdb's copy keeps in-frame clones and lacks some. This table has 1.5 million to 2.5 million clones, about 95% appearing once. Terminally differentiated effector memory CD45RA+ cells were excluded from the naive CD8 cells, which were CD45RO-negative and positively selected for CCR7. Trimming pared 1 base from V and 0 bases from J, leaving 10 bases between. This CDR3 has 15 residues. Germline V gene data show CDR1 as MGHRA and CDR2 as YSYEKL. Notes on this clone: Its antigen is as yet unknown.

The chain couples TRBV4-1 to TRBJ2-7; D might be TRBD1 (6 bases). The clonotype was recovered from a man aged 18 to 30 in good health. The sample taken for sequencing was naive CD8+ T cells sorted from blood. The CDR3 bases are TGCGCCAGCAGCCAAGTTAGGACAGACTCCTACGAGCAGTACTTC. Translating gives CASSQVRTDSYEQYF.